This TCR beta chain was identified in a study of T cell responses to AZD1222 COVID-19 vaccine. General study results and limits: Repertoires in all cases were sampled only once the peak T cell response had passed. The donor group comprised mostly white British people and more females; the analysis possibly underestimated clonal diversity. Epitopes outside B.1.351 and B.1.1.7 mutated regions reportedly drew nearly half of spike TCRs. Spike-specific TCR breadth and depth were elevated following two AZD1222 doses.

Sequencing was performed with immunoSEQ multiplex PCR; in TCRdb, only in-frame clones are kept and a portion is missing. The data show 70,000 to 80,000 clones, 80% to 90% seen once. This clone was counted a single time. Its antigen remains unknown. CDR3 length: 16 amino acids. Per the germline V gene, CDR1 is MNHEY and CDR2 is SMNVEV (reference sequence). V was clipped by 1 base and J by 3 bases; unmatched bases: 6. V gene TRBV27 combines with J gene TRBJ2-7; 10 positions match TRBD2. The source of this sequence is an adult in good health. The input for sequencing was peripheral blood, taken on day 0 of AZD1222 vaccination. The CDR3 spells CASSLLVAGGVYEQYF. CDR3 sequence (DNA): TGTGCCAGCAGTTTATTGGTAGCGGGAGGCGTCTACGAGCAGTACTTC.